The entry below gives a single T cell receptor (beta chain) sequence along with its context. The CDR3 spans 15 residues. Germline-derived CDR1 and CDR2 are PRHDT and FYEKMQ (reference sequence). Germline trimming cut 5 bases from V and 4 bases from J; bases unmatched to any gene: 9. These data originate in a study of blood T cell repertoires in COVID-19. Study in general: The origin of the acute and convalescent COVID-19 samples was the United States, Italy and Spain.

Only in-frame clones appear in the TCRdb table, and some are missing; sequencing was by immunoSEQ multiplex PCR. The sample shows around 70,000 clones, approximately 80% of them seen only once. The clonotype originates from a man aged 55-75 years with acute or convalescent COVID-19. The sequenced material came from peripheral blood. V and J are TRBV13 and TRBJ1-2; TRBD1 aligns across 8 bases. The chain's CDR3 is CASSARDRRFYGYTF. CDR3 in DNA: TGTGCCAGCAGCGCCCGGGACAGGAGATTCTATGGCTACACCTTC.